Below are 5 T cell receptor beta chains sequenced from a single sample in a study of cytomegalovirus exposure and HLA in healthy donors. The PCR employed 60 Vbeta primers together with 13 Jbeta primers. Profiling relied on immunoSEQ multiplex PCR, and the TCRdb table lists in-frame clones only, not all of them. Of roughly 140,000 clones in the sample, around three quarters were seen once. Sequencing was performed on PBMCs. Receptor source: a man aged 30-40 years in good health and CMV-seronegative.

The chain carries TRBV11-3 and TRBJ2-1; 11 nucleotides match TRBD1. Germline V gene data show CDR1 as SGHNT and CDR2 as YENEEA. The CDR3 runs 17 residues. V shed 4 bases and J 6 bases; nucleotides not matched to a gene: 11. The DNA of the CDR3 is TGTGCCAGCAGCTCCCGTGACCTCGGGACAGGGGGCAATGAGCAGTTCTTC. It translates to CASSSRDLGTGGNEQFF. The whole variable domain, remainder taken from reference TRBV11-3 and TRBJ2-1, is EAGVVQSPRYKIIEKKQPVAFWCNPISGHNTLYWYLQNLGQGPELLIRYENEEAVDDSQLPKDRFSAERLKGVDSTLKIQPAELGDSAVYLCASSSRDLGTGGNEQFFGPGTRLTVL.

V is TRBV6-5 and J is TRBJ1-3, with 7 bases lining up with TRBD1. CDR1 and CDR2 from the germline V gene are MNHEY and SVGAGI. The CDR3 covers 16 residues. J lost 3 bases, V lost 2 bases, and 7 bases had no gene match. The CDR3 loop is CASSYRGPGGGNTIYF. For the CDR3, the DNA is TGTGCCAGCAGTTACAGGGGGCCTGGAGGTGGAAACACCATATATTTT.

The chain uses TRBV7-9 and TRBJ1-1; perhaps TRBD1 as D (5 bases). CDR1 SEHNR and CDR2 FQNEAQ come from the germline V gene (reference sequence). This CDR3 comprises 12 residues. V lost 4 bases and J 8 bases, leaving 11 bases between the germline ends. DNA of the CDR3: TGTGCCAGCAGCTCGGGGGGGTCGGAAGCTTTCTTT. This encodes CASSSGGSEAFF.

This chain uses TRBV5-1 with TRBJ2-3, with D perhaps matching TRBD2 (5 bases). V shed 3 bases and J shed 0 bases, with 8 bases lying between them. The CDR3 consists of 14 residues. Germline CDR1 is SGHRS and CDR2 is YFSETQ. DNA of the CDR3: TGCGCCAGCAGCTCTGGCGGGAGCACAGATACGCAGTATTTT. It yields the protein CASSSGGSTDTQYF.

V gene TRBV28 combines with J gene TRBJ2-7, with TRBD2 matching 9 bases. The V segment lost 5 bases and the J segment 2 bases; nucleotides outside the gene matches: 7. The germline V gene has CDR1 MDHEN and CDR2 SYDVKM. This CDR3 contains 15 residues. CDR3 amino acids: CASSPPQRGAYEQYF. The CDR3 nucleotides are TGTGCCAGCAGTCCCCCCCAGCGGGGGGCCTACGAGCAGTACTTC.